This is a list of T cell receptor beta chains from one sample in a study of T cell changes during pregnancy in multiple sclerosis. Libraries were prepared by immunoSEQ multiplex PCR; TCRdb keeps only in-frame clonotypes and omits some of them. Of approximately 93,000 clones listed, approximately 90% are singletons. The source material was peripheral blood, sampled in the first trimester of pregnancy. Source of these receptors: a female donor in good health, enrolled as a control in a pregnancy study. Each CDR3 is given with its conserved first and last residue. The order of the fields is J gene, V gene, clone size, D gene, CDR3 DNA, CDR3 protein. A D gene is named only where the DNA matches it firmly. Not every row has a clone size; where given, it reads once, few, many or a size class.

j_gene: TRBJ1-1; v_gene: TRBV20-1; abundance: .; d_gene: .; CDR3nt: TGCAGTGGGGGGGAGGCGGCTGAAGCTTTCTTT; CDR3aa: CSGGEAAEAFF
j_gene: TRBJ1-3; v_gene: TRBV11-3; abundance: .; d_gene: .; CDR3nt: TGTGCCAGCAGCCTCCGACAGCACCCAGGGAACACCATATATTTT; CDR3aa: CASSLRQHPGNTIYF
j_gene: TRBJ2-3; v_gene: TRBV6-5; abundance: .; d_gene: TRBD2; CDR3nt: TGTGCCAGCAGTTACCCCAGAGGTAGCGGGGCAGATACGCAGTATTTT; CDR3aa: CASSYPRGSGADTQYF
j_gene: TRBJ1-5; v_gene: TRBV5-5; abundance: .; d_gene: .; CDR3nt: TGTGCCAGCAGCCTGGGTGTAAGCAATCAGCCCCAGCATTTT; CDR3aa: CASSLGVSNQPQHF
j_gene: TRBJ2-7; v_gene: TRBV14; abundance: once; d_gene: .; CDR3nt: TGTGCCAGCGGTGGAGGGGATCCTGTTTCCGACGAGCAGTACTTC; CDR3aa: CASGGGDPVSDEQYF
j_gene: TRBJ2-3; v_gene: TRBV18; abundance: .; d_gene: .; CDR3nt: TGTGCCAGCTCACCAATTTCACTAGATACGCAGTATTTT; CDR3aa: CASSPISLDTQYF
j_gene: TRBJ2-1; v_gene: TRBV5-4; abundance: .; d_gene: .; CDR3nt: TGTGCCAGCATAGATCTTCTTTCCAATGAGCAGTTCTTC; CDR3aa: CASIDLLSNEQFF
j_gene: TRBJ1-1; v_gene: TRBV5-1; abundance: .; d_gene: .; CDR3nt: TGCGCCAGCAGCTTGGCCAGGGGGAACACTGAAGCTTTCTTT; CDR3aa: CASSLARGNTEAFF
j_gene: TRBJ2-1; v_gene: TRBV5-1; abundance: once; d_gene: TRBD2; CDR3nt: TGCGCCAGCAGCTCACAGCCTAGCGGGCCCTTAGGGAATGAGCAGTTCTTC; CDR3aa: CASSSQPSGPLGNEQFF
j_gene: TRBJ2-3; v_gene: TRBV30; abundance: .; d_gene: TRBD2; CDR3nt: TGTGCCTGGAGCCCGCCGGGACTAGCGGTAACAGATACGCAGTATTTT; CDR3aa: CAWSPPGLAVTDTQYF